This entry lists 16 T cell receptor beta chains sequenced from one sample in a study of cytomegalovirus exposure and HLA in healthy donors (TCRdb year 2017). The method behind the library was the immunoSEQ multiplex PCR assay. TCRdb stores this immuneACCESS table with in-frame sequences only. Part of the clones is absent; in the studies checked, under half of the shortfall reflects unresolved V genes, and no reason is known for the rest. This sample holds about 220,000 clones; just over 85% were observed only once. Roughly 3% of the sample is taken by the ten largest. Sequences were obtained from PBMCs. The receptors shown here come from a woman aged 18-35 years in good health and CMV-seronegative.

Comments on this clone: The junction departs from germline at one end; a sequencing error may be responsible. V usage is TRBV7-2 and J usage is TRBJ2-7; maybe TRBD2 (6 bases). Per the germline V gene, CDR1 is SGHTA and CDR2 is FQGNSA. This CDR3 has 12 residues. CDR3 sequence reads: CASSLGGGPVDF. The CDR3, as DNA: TGTGCCAGCAGCTTAGGAGGAGGGCCGGTCGACTTC.

This clone has a handful of counts. V is TRBV5-4 and J is TRBJ2-5; D remains ambiguous. The germline V gene encodes CDR1 SGHNT and CDR2 YYREEE (reference sequence). This CDR3 region has 15 residues. V shed 4 bases and J shed 2 bases, with 15 bases lying between them. The CDR3 loop reads CASSPDVLFQETQYF. CDR3 nucleotides: TGTGCCAGCAGCCCCGATGTGCTATTTCAAGAGACCCAGTACTTC.

The chain is built from TRBV5-6 and TRBJ2-3, with 7 bases matching TRBD1. The germline CDR1 and CDR2 sequences are SGHDT and YYEEEE. CDR3 size: 12 residues. Losses at the gene ends were 3 bases for V and 5 bases for J; bases not matched to a gene: 0. CDR3 residues: CASSWTGDTQYF. Here the CDR3 DNA reads TGTGCCAGCAGCTGGACAGGAGATACGCAGTATTTT.

The chain recombines TRBV27 with TRBJ2-1; 7 bases are shared with TRBD2. V was pared by 8 bases and J by 5 bases, with 9 bases of the junction left unmatched. The CDR3 covers 14 residues. Germline V gene lookup returns CDR1 MNHEY and CDR2 SMNVEV (reference sequence). CDR3 DNA: TGTGCCAGCGGTATAGCGGGCCCTAACAATGAGCAGTTCTTC. As protein: CASGIAGPNNEQFF.

This clone was counted a few times. The genes are TRBV7-9 and TRBJ2-7, with 12 bases fitting TRBD2. The CDR3 loop spans 19 amino acids. The J segment lost 6 bases and the V segment lost 5 bases, leaving 20 bases of the junction unmatched. CDR1 SEHNR and CDR2 FQNEAQ come from the germline V gene (reference sequence). Here the CDR3 DNA reads TGTGCCAGCAGCACACATAGTGGGGGACTAGCGGGTTTGAAGGGCGAGCAGTACTTC. Protein sequence: CASSTHSGGLAGLKGEQYF.

The V call is TRBV18, the J call TRBJ2-7; D remains ambiguous. The germline CDR1 and CDR2 sequences are KGHSH and LQKENI. Trimming removed 3 bases at V and 9 bases at J, with 15 bases between. The CDR3 runs 13 residues. The CDR3 nucleotides read TGTGCCAGCTCACCGCTAGAGGTCCACGTGCAGTACTTC. Protein product: CASSPLEVHVQYF.

The chain has TRBV7-9 and TRBJ2-1; TRBD2 matches 9 bases. Germline values: CDR1 SEHNR, CDR2 FQNEAQ (reference sequence). The trim removed 4 bases at V and 6 bases at J, leaving 4 bases unmatched. This CDR3 has 14 amino acids. CDR3 residues: CASSSSSGSNEQFF. The CDR3 DNA follows: TGTGCCAGCAGCTCTAGTAGCGGGAGCAATGAGCAGTTCTTC.

This clone was seen only a few times. The rearrangement joins TRBV2 to TRBJ1-4; TRBD1 matches at 7 bases. The CDR3 consists of 14 residues. Germline CDR1 is SNHLY and CDR2 is FYNNEI. Trimming removed 6 bases from V and 8 bases from J; junction bases left unmatched: 9. The CDR3 DNA is TGTGCCAGCAGCGACGGGACAGTGGGAGAAAAACTGTTTTTT. Amino acids: CASSDGTVGEKLFF. Full variable domain (outside the CDR3, taken from reference TRBV2 and TRBJ1-4): EPEVTQTPSHQVTQMGQEVILRCVPISNHLYFYWYRQILGQKVEFLVSFYNNEISEKSEIFDDQFSVERPDGSNFTLKIRSTKLEDSAMYFCASSDGTVGEKLFFGSGTQLSVL.

V usage is TRBV4-3 and J usage is TRBJ2-3; D remains ambiguous. V lost 0 bases and J 4 bases, leaving 17 bases between the germline ends. The CDR3 spans 17 residues. The V gene's germline CDR1 is LGHNA and CDR2 YSLEER. In DNA, the CDR3 is TGCGCCAGCAGCCAAGAGGGTGAGGTATGGAGCGCAGATACGCAGTATTTT. Translation gives CASSQEGEVWSADTQYF.

The V and J genes are TRBV27 and TRBJ2-1, with 10 bases aligning to TRBD2. Germline V gene sequence: CDR1 MNHEY, CDR2 SMNVEV (reference sequence). With 5 bases clipped from V and 1 base from J, the junction kept 2 bases outside the gene matches. The CDR3 totals 15 residues. The CDR3 region is CASSPGLASYNEQFF. In nucleotides, the CDR3 is TGTGCCAGCAGTCCGGGACTAGCGTCCTACAATGAGCAGTTCTTC.

The chain joins TRBV7-9 to TRBJ1-4, with 9 nucleotides matching TRBD1. Germline CDR1 and CDR2: SEHNR and FQNEAQ (reference sequence). Trimming removed 3 bases from V and 0 bases from J; junction bases left unmatched: 5. The CDR3 loop spans 17 amino acids. The DNA of the CDR3 is TGTGCCAGCAGCTTCTCGGGACAGGGAGCAACTAATGAAAAACTGTTTTTT. Translated, it gives CASSFSGQGATNEKLFF.

This chain uses TRBV6-1 with TRBJ2-6; 11 nucleotides agree with TRBD2. CDR1 is MNHNS, CDR2 SASEGT, per germline. Germline trimming cut 4 bases from V and 0 bases from J; bases unmatched to any gene: 8. This CDR3 is built from 19 residues. The CDR3, as DNA: TGTGCCAGCAGTGGGGGACTAGCGGTTCCTTTCTCTGGGGCCAACGTCCTGACTTTC. Amino acid sequence: CASSGGLAVPFSGANVLTF.

The chain joins TRBV28 to TRBJ2-2; 7 bases fit TRBD2. Germline CDR1 is MDHEN and CDR2 is SYDVKM. The CDR3 is 14 amino acids. V trimming: 7 bases; J trimming: 7 bases; junction bases outside the gene matches: 9. The DNA of the CDR3 is TGTGCCAGCAAGCGGCGGGAGTGGAGCGGGGAGCTGTTTTTT. Its translation: CASKRREWSGELFF.

This chain connects TRBV14 to TRBJ2-7; D gene uncertain. Trimming removed 1 base at V and 4 bases at J, with 14 bases between. CDR1 and CDR2 (germline): SGHDN, FVKESK. The CDR3 covers 15 residues. In nucleotides, the CDR3 is TGTGCCAGCAGCCAAGGTGTTATCCAGACTTACGAGCAGTACTTC. Amino acid sequence: CASSQGVIQTYEQYF. The whole variable domain, remainder taken from reference TRBV14 and TRBJ2-7, is EAGVTQFPSHSVIEKGQTVTLRCDPISGHDNLYWYRRVMGKEIKFLLHFVKESKQDESGMPNNRFLAERTGGTYSTLKVQPAELEDSGVYFCASSQGVIQTYEQYFGPGTRLTVT.

This clone has more than one count but fewer than ten. The V call is TRBV19, the J call TRBJ1-2, with D maybe TRBD1 (5 bases). Germline-derived CDR1 and CDR2 are LNHDA and SQIVND (reference sequence). V was cut by 4 bases and J by 2 bases, with 14 bases left in between. CDR3 length equals 15 residues. Written as DNA, the CDR3 is TGTGCCAGTAGTACTCAGACAGCTGTAAACTATGGCTACACCTTC. Its protein is CASSTQTAVNYGYTF.

V gene TRBV27 combines with J gene TRBJ2-5; D possibly corresponds to TRBD1 (6 bases). Looked up from germline, CDR1 is MNHEY and CDR2 is SMNVEV (reference sequence). The CDR3 spans 13 residues. V dropped 3 bases and J dropped 5 bases, with 10 bases sitting between them. CDR3 nucleotides: TGTGCCAGCAGTTTGGGGGCACCCGAGACCCAGTACTTC. It is translated as CASSLGAPETQYF.